The source of this T cell receptor beta chain is a study of blood T cell repertoires in COVID-19. The overall study: Both acute and convalescent COVID-19 samples were obtained from the United States, Italy and Spain.

Sequenced by immunoSEQ multiplex PCR; TCRdb stores in-frame clones only, minus some. This table has approximately 70,000 clones, roughly three quarters appearing once. Sequencing used peripheral blood. This receptor was obtained from a woman between 50 and 59 years old with acute or convalescent COVID-19.

This CDR3 is CASSPNTDTQYF. For the CDR3, the DNA is TGTGCCAGCAGTCCTAACACAGATACGCAGTATTTT. V usage is TRBV5-4 and J usage is TRBJ2-3, with D unclear. Trimming cost V 5 bases and J 2 bases, with 6 bases left between them. CDR3 length: 12 residues. Per the germline V gene, CDR1 is SGHNT and CDR2 is YYREEE (reference sequence). Together with reference TRBV5-4 and TRBJ2-3, the CDR3 gives the full variable domain: ETGVTQSPTHLIKTRGQQVTLRCSSQSGHNTVSWYQQALGQGPQFIFQYYREEENGRGNFPPRFSGLQFPNYSSELNVNALELDDSALYLCASSPNTDTQYFGPGTRLTVL.